The TCR beta chain under discussion was sequenced for a study of blood T cell repertoires in COVID-19. Data came from immunoSEQ multiplex PCR; TCRdb stores just in-frame clones and leaves some out. The table records some 260,000 clones, about nine tenths of them present only once. CDR1 is MGHRA and CDR2 is YSYEKL in the germline V gene. CDR3 length equals 17 residues. V lost 0 bases to trimming and J lost 2 bases, with 14 bases between them. The rearrangement links TRBV4-1 to TRBJ1-3; the D is unclear. The sequencing input was PBMCs or T cells enriched from blood (not recorded which). This TCR was recovered from a woman in her 30s with acute COVID-19. The CDR3 region is CASSQERRGGTGNTIYF. The CDR3 nucleotides read TGCGCCAGCAGCCAAGAAAGGCGGGGAGGGACTGGAAACACCATATATTTT.